A single sample is the source of the 21 T cell receptor beta chains below, sequenced in a study of radiation and T cells in renal cell carcinoma. Assay: immunoSEQ multiplex PCR; the TCRdb copy retains only in-frame clones and omits some. Counted here are approximately 140,000 clones, 88% occurring once; the ten biggest clones make up around 4%. Regarding time point: baseline pretreatment blood. Indicated treatment: 15 Gy SBRT to primary tumor, nephrectomy 4 weeks later. Sequencing was performed on blood, taken from a patient whose treatment included radiotherapy and nephrectomy. Receptors were obtained from a woman in her sixties or seventies with renal cell carcinoma.

The genes are TRBV7-3 and TRBJ2-1, with a tentative D call TRBD2 (5 bases). CDR1 and CDR2 (germline): SGHTA, FQGTGA. CDR3 length equals 12 residues. Trimming cost V 5 bases and J 7 bases, with 9 bases left between them. DNA for the CDR3: TGTGCCAGCAGCCCTACTAGGAATGAGCAGTTCTTC. This translates into CASSPTRNEQFF.

The chain recombines TRBV15 with TRBJ2-5; maybe TRBD2 (7 bases). Germline V CDR1 and CDR2: LNHNV, YYDKDF (reference sequence). This CDR3 region has 16 residues. Trimming took off 3 bases at V and 4 bases at J, with 18 bases between the two ends. CDR3 protein: CATSSQRGAGGETQYF. In DNA form, the CDR3 reads TGTGCCACCAGCAGTCAACGGGGGGCTGGTGGAGAGACCCAGTACTTC.

This chain connects TRBV11-1 to TRBJ1-1; tentative D call: TRBD1 (6 bases). Germline V CDR1 and CDR2: SGHAT, FQDESV (reference sequence). V dropped 1 base and J dropped 6 bases, with 9 bases sitting between them. CDR3 length: 13 residues. For the CDR3, the DNA is TGTGCCAGCAGCTTAGGGGCAGGGGCTGAAGCTTTCTTT. Its translation is CASSLGAGAEAFF.

The chain employs TRBV19 and TRBJ1-5; 8 positions match TRBD1. CDR1 and CDR2 from the germline V gene are LNHDA and SQIVND (reference sequence). This CDR3 has 13 amino acids. V lost 7 bases and J lost 6; bases outside the gene matches: 5. The CDR3 sequence is CASKDRGAQPQHF. The CDR3, as DNA: TGTGCCAGTAAAGACAGGGGCGCTCAGCCCCAGCATTTT.

The CDR3 coding sequence is TGTGCCAGCAGTTCCCCACGTATACTCCGCAATCAGCCCCAGCATTTT. Amino acids: CASSSPRILRNQPQHF. This chain joins TRBV28 and TRBJ1-5; D is uncertain. Per the germline V gene, CDR1 is MDHEN and CDR2 is SYDVKM. V lost 4 bases, J lost 2 bases, and 15 bases lay in between. The CDR3 contains 16 residues.

The rearrangement joins TRBV7-2 to TRBJ2-7; TRBD1 matches 8 bases. Germline V lookup: CDR1 SGHTA, CDR2 FQGNSA. V was clipped by 5 bases and J by 2 bases; unmatched bases: 5. The CDR3 extends over 14 amino acids. The CDR3 DNA is TGTGCCAGCAGCCTGAGGACAGGGACCTACGAGCAGTACTTC. Residues: CASSLRTGTYEQYF.

This chain uses TRBV5-5 with TRBJ2-7, with D perhaps TRBD1 or TRBD2 (5 bases each). CDR1 and CDR2 (germline): SGHKS, YYEKEE (reference sequence). The CDR3 has 17 residues. V gave up 2 bases and J gave up 7 bases, with 25 bases separating them. CDR3 residues: CASSLTSPGPLLVEQYF. The CDR3, as DNA: TGTGCCAGCAGCTTAACCTCCCCGGGGCCCCTTTTGGTTGAGCAGTACTTC.

The genes are TRBV7-9 and TRBJ1-3, with 8 bases aligning to TRBD1. J lost 2 bases, V lost 6 bases, and 6 bases had no gene match. The CDR3 has 15 amino acids. CDR1 and CDR2 from the germline V gene are SEHNR and FQNEAQ (reference sequence). CDR3 sequence (DNA): TGTGCCAGCAGGCCGGACAGGGAGGCTGGAAACACCATATATTTT. This gives the protein CASRPDREAGNTIYF.

V is TRBV5-1 and J is TRBJ2-2, with 9 bases that match TRBD2. Germline values: CDR1 SGHRS, CDR2 YFSETQ. The CDR3 sequence is 17 residues long. V dropped 4 bases and J dropped 6; count of bases not matched to a gene: 13. The CDR3 DNA sequence: TGCGCCAGCAGCCTCTCGGTGATAGCGGGGGAACCCGGGGAGCTGTTTTTT. This codes for CASSLSVIAGEPGELFF.

V is TRBV19 and J is TRBJ1-1; D not resolved. Trimming shortened V by 4 bases and J by 6 bases, and 15 bases separated the two germline ends. Germline V gene lookup returns CDR1 LNHDA and CDR2 SQIVND (reference sequence). The CDR3 is 14 residues long. The CDR3 sequence is CASSNEAPKPEAFF. The CDR3 region has the DNA TGTGCCAGTAGTAACGAGGCCCCGAAGCCTGAAGCTTTCTTT.

The CDR3 sequence: CASSIVPGLSDTQYF. For the CDR3, the DNA is TGTGCCAGTAGTATAGTCCCAGGACTATCAGATACGCAGTATTTT. The chain is built from TRBV19 and TRBJ2-3; weak D call: TRBD2 (6 bases). V lost 1 base and J lost 4, with 12 bases in between. The germline V gene encodes CDR1 LNHDA and CDR2 SQIVND (reference sequence). CDR3 length: 15 amino acids.

This rearrangement joins TRBV7-6 to TRBJ2-7; D is ambiguous. CDR1 SGHVS and CDR2 FNYEAQ come from the germline V gene. The CDR3 length is 12 residues. Between the trimmed V and J ends, which lost 0 bases and 7 bases, there was a span of 7 bases. The CDR3 reads CASSLAGSEQYF. In nucleotides, the CDR3 is TGTGCCAGCAGCTTAGCGGGGTCTGAGCAGTACTTC.

This chain links TRBV7-3 with TRBJ2-5, with D possibly matching TRBD2 (5 bases). The CDR3 is made up of 16 amino acids. The germline V gene has CDR1 SGHTA and CDR2 FQGTGA. Deletions cut 2 bases from V and 1 base from J, with 14 bases between. CDR3 protein: CASSLGPLGSQETQYF. CDR3 nucleotide sequence: TGTGCCAGCAGCTTAGGCCCCTTGGGGAGCCAAGAGACCCAGTACTTC. The full variable domain, completed using reference TRBV7-3 and TRBJ2-5, is GAGVSQTPSNKVTEKGKYVELRCDPISGHTALYWYRQSLGQGPEFLIYFQGTGAADDSGLPNDRFFAVRPEGSVSTLKIQRTERGDSAVYLCASSLGPLGSQETQYFGPGTRLLVL.

V and J are TRBV6-1 and TRBJ2-2; maybe TRBD2 (6 bases). Trimming removed 7 bases from V and 6 bases from J, with 12 bases in between. The germline V gene has CDR1 MNHNS and CDR2 SASEGT. This CDR3 is 13 amino acids long. Here the CDR3 DNA reads TGTGCCAGCACCCAAACGGGGGCCGGGGAGCTGTTTTTT. It is translated as CASTQTGAGELFF.

CDR3 in amino acids: CAWSGSRLRETQYF. In DNA, the CDR3 is TGTGCCTGGAGTGGTAGTCGATTAAGGGAGACCCAGTACTTC. This chain links TRBV30 with TRBJ2-5; D ambiguous. There are 14 residues in the CDR3. Germline lookup yields CDR1 GTSNPN and CDR2 SVGIG (reference sequence). The V and J ends lost 1 base and 5 bases respectively, with 14 bases between them.

The chain carries TRBV27 and TRBJ1-1, with D perhaps matching TRBD1 (5 bases). Trimming cost V 5 bases and J 1 base, with 11 bases left between them. CDR1 MNHEY and CDR2 SMNVEV come from the germline V gene (reference sequence). The CDR3 has 14 residues. The CDR3 DNA follows: TGTGCCAGCAGTCGCCGGGGGAAGAACACTGAAGCTTTCTTT. Translated, it gives CASSRRGKNTEAFF.

This chain links TRBV7-8 with TRBJ2-7; D not resolved. The CDR3 contains 13 residues. Germline V gene data show CDR1 as SGHVS and CDR2 as FQNEAQ. V lost 4 bases to trimming and J lost 6 bases, with 13 bases between them. DNA of the CDR3: TGTGCCAGCAGCTCCGGGCCTCGATCCGAGCAGTACTTC. It is translated as CASSSGPRSEQYF. Full variable domain (remainder filled in from reference TRBV7-8 and TRBJ2-7): GAGVSQSPRYKVAKRGQDVALRCDPISGHVSLFWYQQALGQGPEFLTYFQNEAQLDKSGLPSDRFFAERPEGSVSTLKIQRTQQEDSAVYLCASSSGPRSEQYFGPGTRLTVT.

This chain joins TRBV19 and TRBJ2-3, with D possibly matching TRBD1 (6 bases). This CDR3 has 14 residues. V was cut by 3 bases and J by 2 bases, with 9 bases left in between. Germline V gene data show CDR1 as LNHDA and CDR2 as SQIVND (reference sequence). CDR3 in amino acids: CASSIRQATDTQYF. The DNA for the CDR3 is TGTGCCAGTAGTATCCGACAGGCCACAGATACGCAGTATTTT.

This chain joins TRBV7-8 and TRBJ2-5, with D perhaps matching TRBD2 (5 bases). V was pared by 6 bases and J by 2 bases, with 16 bases between. The length of the CDR3 is 15 residues. CDR1 and CDR2 (germline): SGHVS, FQNEAQ. CDR3 bases: TGTGCCAGCAGACCCCGGTGGGAGACACAAGAGACCCAGTACTTC. Protein product: CASRPRWETQETQYF.

The chain couples TRBV19 to TRBJ1-1; tentative D call: TRBD1 (6 bases). From germline, CDR1 is LNHDA and CDR2 SQIVND (reference sequence). Trimming stripped 7 bases from V and 1 base from J, with 16 bases between. CDR3 size: 15 residues. In DNA, the CDR3 is TGTGCCAGTACCCCCCGTGACAGGACGAACACTGAAGCTTTCTTT. Its protein is CASTPRDRTNTEAFF.

The chain joins TRBV27 to TRBJ1-1; 9 nucleotides agree with TRBD1. With V trimmed by 4 bases and J by 0 bases, 0 bases remained unmatched. This CDR3 comprises 14 residues. From germline, CDR1 is MNHEY and CDR2 SMNVEV (reference sequence). The CDR3 sequence: CASSYRGLNTEAFF. As DNA, the CDR3 is TGTGCCAGCAGTTACAGGGGGCTGAACACTGAAGCTTTCTTT.